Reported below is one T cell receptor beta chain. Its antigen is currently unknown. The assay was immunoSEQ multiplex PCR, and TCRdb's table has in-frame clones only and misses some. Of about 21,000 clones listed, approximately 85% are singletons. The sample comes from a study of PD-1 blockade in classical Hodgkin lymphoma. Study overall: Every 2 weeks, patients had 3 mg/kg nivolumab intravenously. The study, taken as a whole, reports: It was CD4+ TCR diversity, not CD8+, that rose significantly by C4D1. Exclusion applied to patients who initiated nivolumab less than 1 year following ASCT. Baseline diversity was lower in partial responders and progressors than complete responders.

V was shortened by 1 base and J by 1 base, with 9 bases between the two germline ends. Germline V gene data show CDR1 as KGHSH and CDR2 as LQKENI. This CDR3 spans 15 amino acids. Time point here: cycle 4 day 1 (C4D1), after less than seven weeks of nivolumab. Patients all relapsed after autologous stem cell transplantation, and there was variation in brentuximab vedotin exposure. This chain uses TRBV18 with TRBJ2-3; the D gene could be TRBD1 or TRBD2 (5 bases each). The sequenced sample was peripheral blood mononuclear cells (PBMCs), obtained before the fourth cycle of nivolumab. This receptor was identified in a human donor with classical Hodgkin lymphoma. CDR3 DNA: TGTGCCAGCTCACCACTGGGACCAGGCACAGATACGCAGTATTTT. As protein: CASSPLGPGTDTQYF.